Listed below are T cell receptor beta chains from one sample, sequenced in a study of identical twins. TCRdb reprocessed the 5' RACE reads with MiXCR, giving one entry per CDR3 protein. The data show approximately 500,000 distinct CDR3 sequences, roughly 24% seen once. These sequences were also reported in another study, on T cells expressing NK-cell markers.

Sequenced sample: CD4+ T cells sorted from blood. The receptors originated from a woman under 30 in good health. Each CDR3 is given with its conserved first and last residue. The D gene is left open where the match is weak. The size entry is marked missing in some rows and otherwise reads once, few, many or a size class.

NA | few | 12 | TRBJ2-2 | TRBV20-1 | CSATRYTGELFF
NA | NA | 14 | TRBJ2-7 | TRBV5-1 | CASSLGPGPYEQYF
TRBD2 | few | 12 | TRBJ2-7 | TRBV10-3 | CAISQTSGEQYF
NA | few | 15 | TRBJ2-2 | TRBV7-3 | CASSLEGIGTGELFF
NA | few | 15 | TRBJ2-1 | TRBV6-5 | CASSYRRIEYNEQFF
NA | NA | 12 | TRBJ2-5 | TRBV29-1 | CSVVGYQETQYF
NA | few | 11 | TRBJ1-1 | TRBV20-1 | CSARVDNEAFF
TRBD2 | NA | 16 | TRBJ2-1 | TRBV5-1 | CASSLDLAGGANEQFF
NA | NA | 13 | TRBJ2-7 | TRBV28 | CASLDPGSYEQYF
NA | few | 14 | TRBJ2-1 | TRBV10-1 | CASSEAGSYNEQFF
TRBD2 | NA | 16 | TRBJ2-3 | TRBV10-3 | CAISELTSANTDTQYF
NA | few | 15 | TRBJ1-1 | TRBV5-8 | CASSLIAVINTEAFF
NA | NA | 17 | TRBJ2-1 | TRBV7-9 | CASSQYYFGGSYNEQFF
NA | NA | 15 | TRBJ2-1 | TRBV19 | CASRTRDASYNEQFF
NA | NA | 14 | TRBJ2-7 | TRBV6-5 | CASSYNGNKNEQYF
TRBD1 | NA | 15 | TRBJ2-2 | TRBV7-9 | CASSPDRVLVGELFF
NA | few | 12 | TRBJ2-7 | TRBV10-3 | CAIGPSSYEQYF
TRBD2 | few | 14 | TRBJ2-1 | TRBV20-1 | CSAREPWDYGEQFF
NA | NA | 12 | TRBJ2-3 | TRBV30 | CAWAGPTDTQYF
NA | NA | 12 | TRBJ1-1 | TRBV4-3 | CASSREGQRAFF
NA | few | 13 | TRBJ1-1 | TRBV20-1 | CSARRSLNTEAFF
NA | NA | 15 | TRBJ2-3 | TRBV29-1 | CSVVGQEESTDTQYF
NA | NA | 16 | TRBJ1-5 | TRBV5-5 | CASSLGFPVMHKPQHF
NA | few | 15 | TRBJ2-3 | TRBV5-1 | CASSLVRGNTDTQYF
NA | NA | 15 | TRBJ1-5 | TRBV5-1 | CASSLTGISNQPQHF
TRBD1 | NA | 14 | TRBJ1-2 | TRBV2 | CASSQGALNYGYTF
NA | few | 14 | TRBJ1-1 | TRBV6-2/TRBV6-3 | CASSSPSPGTEAFF
TRBD1 | NA | 16 | TRBJ1-4 | TRBV5-1 | CASSLAPQGAGEKLFF
NA | NA | 15 | TRBJ2-2 | TRBV10-1 | CASSEFQGVTGELFF
NA | few | 13 | TRBJ2-5 | TRBV7-3 | CASSSGPQETQYF
TRBD1 | few | 15 | TRBJ2-4 | TRBV12-3/TRBV12-4 | CASSPGGESKNIQYF
NA | NA | 14 | TRBJ2-5 | TRBV2 | CASRNTRNQETQYF
TRBD1 | NA | 14 | TRBJ2-7 | TRBV6-1 | CASSARDRTYEQYF
NA | NA | 14 | TRBJ1-1 | TRBV5-1 | CASSWAGVDTEAFF
NA | NA | 16 | TRBJ1-1 | TRBV15 | CATSSRREVGNTEAFF
NA | NA | 16 | TRBJ1-2 | TRBV4-2 | CASSQDLTAQPYGYTF
TRBD1 | few | 15 | TRBJ2-3 | TRBV7-9 | CASSPRQGSTDTQYF
NA | few | 13 | TRBJ2-5 | TRBV6-6 | CASSRGNQETQYF
TRBD1 | NA | 15 | TRBJ1-6 | TRBV10-3 | CAISESRDSGSPLHF